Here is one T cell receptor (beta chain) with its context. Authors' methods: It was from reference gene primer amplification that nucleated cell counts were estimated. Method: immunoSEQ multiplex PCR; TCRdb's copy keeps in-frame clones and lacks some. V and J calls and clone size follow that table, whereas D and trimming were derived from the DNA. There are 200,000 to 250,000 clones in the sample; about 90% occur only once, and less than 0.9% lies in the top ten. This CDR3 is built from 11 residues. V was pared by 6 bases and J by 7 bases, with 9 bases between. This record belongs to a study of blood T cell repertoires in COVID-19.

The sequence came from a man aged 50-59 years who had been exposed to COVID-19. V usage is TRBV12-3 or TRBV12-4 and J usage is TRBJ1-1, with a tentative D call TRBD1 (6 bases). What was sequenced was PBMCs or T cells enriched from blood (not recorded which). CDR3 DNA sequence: TGTGCCAGCAGCCGGACAGATGAAGCTTTCTTT. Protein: CASSRTDEAFF.